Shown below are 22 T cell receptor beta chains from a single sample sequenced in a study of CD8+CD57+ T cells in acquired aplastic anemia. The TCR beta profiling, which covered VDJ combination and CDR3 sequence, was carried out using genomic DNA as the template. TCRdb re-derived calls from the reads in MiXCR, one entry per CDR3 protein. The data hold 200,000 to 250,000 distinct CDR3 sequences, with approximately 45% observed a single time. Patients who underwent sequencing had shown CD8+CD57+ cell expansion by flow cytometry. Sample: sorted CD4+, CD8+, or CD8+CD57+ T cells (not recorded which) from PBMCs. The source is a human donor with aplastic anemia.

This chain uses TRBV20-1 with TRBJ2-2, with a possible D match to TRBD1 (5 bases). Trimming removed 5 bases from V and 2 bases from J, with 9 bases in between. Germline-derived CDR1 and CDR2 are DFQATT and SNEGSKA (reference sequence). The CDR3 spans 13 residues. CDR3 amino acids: CSAVDRNTGELFF. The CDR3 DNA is TGCAGTGCTGTCGACAGAAACACCGGGGAGCTGTTTTTT.

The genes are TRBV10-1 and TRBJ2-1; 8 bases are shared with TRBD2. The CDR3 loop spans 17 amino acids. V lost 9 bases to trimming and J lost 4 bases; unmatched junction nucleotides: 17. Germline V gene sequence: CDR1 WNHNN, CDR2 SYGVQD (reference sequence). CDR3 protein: CASSTLADNSVYNEQFF. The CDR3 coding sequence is TGCGCCAGTAGCACACTAGCGGATAACTCCGTTTACAATGAGCAGTTCTTC.

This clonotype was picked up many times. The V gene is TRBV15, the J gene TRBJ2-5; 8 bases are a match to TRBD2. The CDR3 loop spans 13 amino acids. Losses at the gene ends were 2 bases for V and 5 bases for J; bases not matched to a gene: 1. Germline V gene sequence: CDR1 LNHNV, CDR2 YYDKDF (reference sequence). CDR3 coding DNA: TGTGCCACCAGCAGAATAGCGGGGGAGACCCAGTACTTC. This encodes CATSRIAGETQYF.

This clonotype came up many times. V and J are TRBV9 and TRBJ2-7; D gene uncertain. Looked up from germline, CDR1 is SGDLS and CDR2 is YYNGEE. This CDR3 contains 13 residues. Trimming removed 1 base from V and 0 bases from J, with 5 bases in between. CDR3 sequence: CASSVFPSYEQYF. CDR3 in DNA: TGTGCCAGCAGCGTATTCCCCTCCTACGAGCAGTACTTC.

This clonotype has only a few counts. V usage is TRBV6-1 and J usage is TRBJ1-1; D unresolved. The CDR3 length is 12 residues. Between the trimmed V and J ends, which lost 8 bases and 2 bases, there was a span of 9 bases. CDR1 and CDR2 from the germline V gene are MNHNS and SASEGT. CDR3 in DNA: TGTGCCAGCGGCTTGGTAAACACTGAAGCTTTCTTT. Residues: CASGLVNTEAFF.

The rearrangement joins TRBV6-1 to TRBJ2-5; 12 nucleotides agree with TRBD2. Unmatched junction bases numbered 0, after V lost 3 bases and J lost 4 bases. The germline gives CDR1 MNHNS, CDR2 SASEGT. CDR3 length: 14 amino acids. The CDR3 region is CASSETSGGETQYF. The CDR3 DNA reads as TGTGCCAGCAGTGAGACTAGCGGGGGAGAGACCCAGTACTTC.

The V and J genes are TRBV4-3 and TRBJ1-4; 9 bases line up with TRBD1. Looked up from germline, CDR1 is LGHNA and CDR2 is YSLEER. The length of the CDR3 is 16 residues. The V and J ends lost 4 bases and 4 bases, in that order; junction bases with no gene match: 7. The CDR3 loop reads CASSPGTGRGNEKLFF. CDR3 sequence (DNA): TGCGCCAGCAGCCCCGGGACAGGGCGAGGTAATGAAAAACTGTTTTTT.

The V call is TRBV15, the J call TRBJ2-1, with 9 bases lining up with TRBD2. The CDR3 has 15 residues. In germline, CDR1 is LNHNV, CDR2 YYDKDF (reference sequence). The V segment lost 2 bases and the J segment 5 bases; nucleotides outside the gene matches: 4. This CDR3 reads CATSRLAGAHNEQFF. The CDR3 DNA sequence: TGTGCCACCAGCAGATTAGCGGGAGCCCACAATGAGCAGTTCTTC.

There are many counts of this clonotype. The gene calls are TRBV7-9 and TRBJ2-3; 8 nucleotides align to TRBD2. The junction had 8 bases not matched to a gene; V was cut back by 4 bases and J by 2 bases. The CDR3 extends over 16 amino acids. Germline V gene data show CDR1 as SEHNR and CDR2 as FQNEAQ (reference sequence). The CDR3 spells CASSSTSGPHTDTQYF. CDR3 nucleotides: TGTGCCAGCAGCTCAACTAGCGGACCGCACACAGATACGCAGTATTTT.

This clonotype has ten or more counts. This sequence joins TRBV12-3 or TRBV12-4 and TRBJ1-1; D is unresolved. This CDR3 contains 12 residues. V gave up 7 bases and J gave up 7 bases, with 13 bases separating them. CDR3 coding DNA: TGTGCCAGCAACCCAACTCCAGGTGAAGCTTTCTTT. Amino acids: CASNPTPGEAFF.

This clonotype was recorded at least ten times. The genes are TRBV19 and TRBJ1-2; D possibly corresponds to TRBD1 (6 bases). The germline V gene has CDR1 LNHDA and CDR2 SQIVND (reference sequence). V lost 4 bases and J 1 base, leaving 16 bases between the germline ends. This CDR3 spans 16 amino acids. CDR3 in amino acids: CASSTRTETYNYGYTF. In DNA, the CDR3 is TGTGCCAGTAGTACAAGGACAGAGACGTATAACTATGGCTACACCTTC.

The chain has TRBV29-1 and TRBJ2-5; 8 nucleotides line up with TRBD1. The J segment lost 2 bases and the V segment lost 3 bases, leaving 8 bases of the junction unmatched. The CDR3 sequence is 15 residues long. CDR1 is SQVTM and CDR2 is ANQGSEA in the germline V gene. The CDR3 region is CSVDPEGTGQETQYF. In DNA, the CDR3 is TGCAGCGTTGACCCGGAGGGGACAGGTCAAGAGACCCAGTACTTC.

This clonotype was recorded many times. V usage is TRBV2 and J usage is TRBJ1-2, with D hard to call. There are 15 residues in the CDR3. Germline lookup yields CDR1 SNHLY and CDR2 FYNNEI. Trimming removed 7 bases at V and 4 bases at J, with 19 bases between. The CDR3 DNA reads TGTGCCAGCATGTTACCGGGCCAAGTTTTCTATGGCTACACCTTC. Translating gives CASMLPGQVFYGYTF.

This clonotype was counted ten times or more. The CDR3 DNA is TGCGCCAGCAGCCCAGGAGAAACTGAAGCTTTCTTT. This gives the protein CASSPGETEAFF. The chain joins TRBV4-1 to TRBJ1-1, with unresolved D. Germline-derived CDR1 and CDR2 are MGHRA and YSYEKL. CDR3 length equals 12 residues. Between the trimmed V and J ends, which lost 4 bases and 5 bases, there was a span of 8 bases.

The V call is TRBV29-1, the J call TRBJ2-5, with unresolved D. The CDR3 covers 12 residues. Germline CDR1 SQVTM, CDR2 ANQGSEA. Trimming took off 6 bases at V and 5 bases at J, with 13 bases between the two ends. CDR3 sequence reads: CSVTWGRETQYF. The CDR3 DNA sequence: TGCAGCGTGACGTGGGGAAGGGAGACCCAGTACTTC.

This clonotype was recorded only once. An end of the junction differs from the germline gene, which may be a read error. CDR3 DNA: TGTGCTGGTGGCGAGGGACCGCCTGATGGCTACACCTTC. Translating it yields CAGGEGPPDGYTF. The chain employs TRBV12-5 and TRBJ1-2; possibly TRBD1 for D (5 bases). From germline, CDR1 is LGHNT and CDR2 FRNRAP. The CDR3 loop spans 13 amino acids.

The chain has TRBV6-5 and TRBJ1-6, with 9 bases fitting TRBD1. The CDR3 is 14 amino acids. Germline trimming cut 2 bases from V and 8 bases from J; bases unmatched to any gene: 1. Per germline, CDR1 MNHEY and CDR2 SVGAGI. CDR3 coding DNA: TGTGCCAGCAGTTACGGGACAGGGTATTCACCCCTCCACTTT. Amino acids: CASSYGTGYSPLHF.

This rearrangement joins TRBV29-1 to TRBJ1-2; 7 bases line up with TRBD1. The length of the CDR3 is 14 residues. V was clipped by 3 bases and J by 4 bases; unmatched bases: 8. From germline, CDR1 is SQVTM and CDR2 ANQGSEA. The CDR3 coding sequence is TGCAGCGTTGATATGCCGCAGGGGGGCTATGGCTACACCTTC. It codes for CSVDMPQGGYGYTF.

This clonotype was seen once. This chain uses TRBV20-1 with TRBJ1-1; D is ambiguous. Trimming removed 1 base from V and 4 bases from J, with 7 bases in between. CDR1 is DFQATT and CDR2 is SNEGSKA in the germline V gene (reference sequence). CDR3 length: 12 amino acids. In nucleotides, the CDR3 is TGCAGTGCTAGAGGGGGAGGCACTGAAGCTTTCTTT. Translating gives CSARGGGTEAFF.

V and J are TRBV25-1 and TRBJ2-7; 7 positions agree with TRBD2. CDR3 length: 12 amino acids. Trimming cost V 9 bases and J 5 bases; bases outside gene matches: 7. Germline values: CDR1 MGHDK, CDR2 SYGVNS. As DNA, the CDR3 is TGTGCCAGTAGTATGGGAGGGGACGAGCAGTACTTC. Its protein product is CASSMGGDEQYF.

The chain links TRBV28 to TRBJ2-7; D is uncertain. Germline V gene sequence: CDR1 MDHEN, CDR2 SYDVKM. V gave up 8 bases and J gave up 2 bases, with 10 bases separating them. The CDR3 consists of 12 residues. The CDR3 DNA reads TGTGCCAGCCATACCCCCCCCTACGAGCAGTACTTC. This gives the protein CASHTPPYEQYF.

The CDR3, as DNA: TGTGCCAGTAGTATGAAAAGATACAATGAGCAGTTCTTC. Amino acids: CASSMKRYNEQFF. The V and J genes are TRBV19 and TRBJ2-1; D call uncertain. The V end was cut by 3 bases, the J end by 4 bases, with 7 bases between. Looked up from germline, CDR1 is LNHDA and CDR2 is SQIVND (reference sequence). This CDR3 has 13 amino acids.